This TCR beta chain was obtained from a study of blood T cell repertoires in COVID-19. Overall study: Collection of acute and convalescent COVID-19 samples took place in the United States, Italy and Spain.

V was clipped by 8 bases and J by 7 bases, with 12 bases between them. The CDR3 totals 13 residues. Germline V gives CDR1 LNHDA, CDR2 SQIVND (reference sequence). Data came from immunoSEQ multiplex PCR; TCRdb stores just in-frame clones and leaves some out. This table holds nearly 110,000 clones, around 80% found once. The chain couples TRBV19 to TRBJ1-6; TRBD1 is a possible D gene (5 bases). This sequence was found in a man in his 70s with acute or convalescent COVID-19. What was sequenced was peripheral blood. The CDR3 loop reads CASGPQGNSPLHF. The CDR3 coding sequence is TGTGCCAGTGGGCCGCAGGGCAATTCACCCCTCCACTTT.